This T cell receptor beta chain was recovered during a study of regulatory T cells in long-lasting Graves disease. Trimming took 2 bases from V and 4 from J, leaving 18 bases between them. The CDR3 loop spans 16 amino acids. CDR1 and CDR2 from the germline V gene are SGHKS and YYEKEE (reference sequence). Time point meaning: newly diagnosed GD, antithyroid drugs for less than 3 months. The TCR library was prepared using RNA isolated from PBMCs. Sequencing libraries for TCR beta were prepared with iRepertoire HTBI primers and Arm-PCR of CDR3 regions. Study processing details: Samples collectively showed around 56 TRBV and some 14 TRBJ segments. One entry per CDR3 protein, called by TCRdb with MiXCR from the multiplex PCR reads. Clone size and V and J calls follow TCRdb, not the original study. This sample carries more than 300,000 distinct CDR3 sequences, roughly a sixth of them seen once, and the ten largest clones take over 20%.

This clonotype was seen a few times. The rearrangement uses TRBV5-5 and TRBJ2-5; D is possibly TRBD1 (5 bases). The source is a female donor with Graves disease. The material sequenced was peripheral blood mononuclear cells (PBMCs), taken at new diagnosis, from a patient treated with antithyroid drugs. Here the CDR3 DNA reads TGTGCCAGCAGCTTCCCTAACCGACAGAGAAGAGAGACCCAGTACTTC. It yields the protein CASSFPNRQRRETQYF.